Below are 31 T cell receptor beta chains sequenced from a single sample in a study of T cells in Graves' hyperthyroidism and ophthalmopathy. Researchers took RNA transcripts and amplified the TCR beta CDR3 regions from them. The HTBI primer set served for first-round RT-PCR of the TCR CDR3. TCRdb ran MiXCR on the multiplex PCR reads and lists one entry per CDR3 protein. The sample lists about 840,000 distinct CDR3 sequences, roughly 40% occurring once. Sequencing was carried out using blood. The origin of the receptors is a man in his late teens or twenties with Graves' hyperthyroidism.

This clonotype was detected ten times or more. This chain uses TRBV2 with TRBJ1-2, with 7 nucleotides matching TRBD1. Germline CDR1 and CDR2: SNHLY and FYNNEI. The trim removed 8 bases at V and 0 bases at J, leaving 3 bases unmatched. CDR3 size: 13 residues. The CDR3 spells CASDRATNYGYTF. In DNA, the CDR3 is TGTGCCAGCGACAGGGCTACTAACTATGGCTACACCTTC.

The genes are TRBV29-1 and TRBJ1-2, with D unresolved. The CDR3 contains 11 residues. V lost 6 bases, J lost 4 bases, and 9 bases lay in between. The germline gives CDR1 SQVTM, CDR2 ANQGSEA. The CDR3 coding sequence is TGCAGCGTCGCCGAGGGCTATGGCTACACCTTC. Its translation is CSVAEGYGYTF. The full variable domain, in which reference TRBV29-1 and TRBJ1-2 provide the parts outside the CDR3, is SAVISQKPSRDICQRGTSLTIQCQVDSQVTMMFWYRQQPGQSLTLIATANQGSEATYESGFVIDKFPISRPNLTFSTLTVSNMSPEDSSIYLCSVAEGYGYTFGSGTRLTVV.

As for this clonotype: A much bigger clone sits one base away, suggesting this may be a read error. The chain carries TRBV7-9 and TRBJ2-5; 8 nucleotides line up with TRBD1. Germline V CDR1 and CDR2: SEHNR, FQNEAQ (reference sequence). This CDR3 is built from 14 residues. Trimming removed 10 bases from V and 7 bases from J; junction bases left unmatched: 14. The CDR3 loop reads CAIHLTGASGTQYF. The CDR3 DNA follows: TGTGCCATACATTTGACAGGGGCCAGCGGGACCCAGTACTTC.

This clonotype was picked up a small number of times. The CDR3 region has the DNA TGCAGTGCTTCCCCATGGCCGACAGGACTTCAAGAGACCCAGTACTTC. Translation gives CSASPWPTGLQETQYF. The V call is TRBV20-1, the J call TRBJ2-5, with D perhaps TRBD1 (6 bases). The CDR3 length is 16 residues. The germline gives CDR1 DFQATT, CDR2 SNEGSKA (reference sequence). The V end lost 5 bases, the J end lost 2 bases, and 21 bases lay between the germline ends.

This clonotype was seen many times. This sequence joins TRBV15 and TRBJ1-5, with 10 bases fitting TRBD1. The V segment lost 3 bases and the J segment 8 bases; nucleotides outside the gene matches: 4. The CDR3 is made up of 14 amino acids. Germline loops: CDR1 LNHNV, CDR2 YYDKDF (reference sequence). CDR3 residues: CATSRGQGREPQHF. As DNA, the CDR3 is TGTGCCACCAGCAGGGGACAGGGGAGGGAGCCCCAGCATTTT.

This clonotype was seen only a few times. J is TRBJ1-1 and V is TRBV2; D uncertain. Germline CDR1 is SNHLY and CDR2 is FYNNEI. Trimming took 10 bases from V and 6 from J, leaving 12 bases between them. The CDR3 is 11 amino acids. The CDR3 protein is CANRQTPEAFF. The CDR3 DNA is TGTGCCAACAGACAAACTCCTGAAGCTTTCTTT.

The rearrangement links TRBV4-3 to TRBJ2-6; D unclear. The germline CDR1 and CDR2 sequences are LGHNA and YSLEER. Deletions cut 1 base from V and 0 bases from J, with 7 bases between. The CDR3 length is 16 residues. CDR3 amino acids: CASSQGGYSGANVLTF. In nucleotides, the CDR3 is TGCGCCAGCAGCCAAGGAGGTTACTCTGGGGCCAACGTCCTGACTTTC.

This clonotype was counted ten times or more. This chain connects TRBV9 to TRBJ2-2, with D unresolved. Germline values: CDR1 SGDLS, CDR2 YYNGEE. V dropped 1 base and J dropped 6 bases, with 4 bases sitting between them. The CDR3 runs 12 residues. The DNA of the CDR3 is TGTGCCAGCAGCGTACCAGCCGGGGAGCTGTTTTTT. This codes for CASSVPAGELFF.

This clonotype was recorded many times. The rearrangement uses TRBV29-1 and TRBJ1-1; D is perhaps TRBD1 (5 bases). Germline CDR1 is SQVTM and CDR2 is ANQGSEA. This CDR3 is 14 amino acids long. This CDR3 reads CTASLGHLNTEAFF. CDR3 in DNA: TGCACCGCATCACTAGGACACTTGAACACTGAAGCTTTCTTT.

This clonotype was detected a few times. The chain carries TRBV10-3 and TRBJ2-6; 10 nucleotides line up with TRBD1. This CDR3 region has 16 residues. CDR1 ENHRY and CDR2 SYGVKD come from the germline V gene. The V gene end was trimmed by 10 bases and the J gene end by 3 bases; junction bases not matched to a gene: 9. In nucleotides, the CDR3 is TGTGCCACCGGGACAGGGGTAGAGCGTGGGGCCAACGTCCTGACTTTC. It is translated as CATGTGVERGANVLTF.

This clonotype has ten or more counts. The chain combines TRBV5-1 with TRBJ2-7, with a tentative D call TRBD2 (5 bases). From germline, CDR1 is SGHRS and CDR2 YFSETQ. This CDR3 region has 14 residues. The V and J ends lost 1 base and 0 bases respectively, with 8 bases between them. The CDR3 bases are TGCGCCAGCAGCTTGCTTAGCGACTCCTACGAGCAGTACTTC. Its protein is CASSLLSDSYEQYF.

This clonotype was seen a handful of times. The J gene is TRBJ2-7, the V gene TRBV7-6, with 12 bases that match TRBD1. The germline gives CDR1 SGHVS, CDR2 FNYEAQ. J gave up 4 bases and V 1 base, and 5 bases lay outside the gene matches. The CDR3 runs 16 residues. The CDR3 protein is CASSLEGTGGGYEQYF. The CDR3 nucleotides read TGTGCCAGCAGCTTAGAGGGGACAGGGGGCGGATACGAGCAGTACTTC.

V usage is TRBV15 and J usage is TRBJ2-7; weak D call: TRBD1 (6 bases). The CDR3 length is 15 residues. CDR1 and CDR2 (germline): LNHNV, YYDKDF (reference sequence). Trimming took off 2 bases at V and 4 bases at J, with 15 bases between the two ends. CDR3 protein: CATSRPEQGSYEQYF. The CDR3 region has the DNA TGTGCCACCAGCAGACCCGAGCAGGGGTCATACGAGCAGTACTTC.

The table lists this clonotype with a few counts. The chain is built from TRBV11-1 and TRBJ1-1; no clear D. Germline V gives CDR1 SGHAT, CDR2 FQDESV (reference sequence). This CDR3 region has 15 residues. Trimming stripped 5 bases from V and 0 bases from J, with 13 bases between. The CDR3, as DNA: TGTGCCAGCAGCCAAAGTAAGGGTATGAACACTGAAGCTTTCTTT. Its translation is CASSQSKGMNTEAFF. The full variable domain, completed using reference TRBV11-1 and TRBJ1-1, is EAEVAQSPRYKITEKSQAVAFWCDPISGHATLYWYRQILGQGPELLVQFQDESVVDDSQLPKDRFSAERLKGVDSTLKIQPAELGDSAMYLCASSQSKGMNTEAFFGQGTRLTVV.

With respect to this clonotype: A much larger clone is a single base away; this may be a read error. This sequence joins TRBV10-3 and TRBJ2-2; maybe TRBD2 (7 bases). V was clipped by 4 bases and J by 3 bases, with 12 bases between them. This CDR3 spans 15 amino acids. Germline CDR1 and CDR2: ENHRY and SYGVKD. The CDR3 bases are TGTGCCATCAGTGCCGGGGGGCGCGACACCGGGGAGCTGTTTTTT. It translates to CAISAGGRDTGELFF.

The J gene is TRBJ1-6, the V gene TRBV7-2; TRBD1 might be the D (5 bases). Germline V gene sequence: CDR1 SGHTA, CDR2 FQGNSA. V gave up 9 bases and J gave up 16 bases, with 16 bases separating them. The CDR3 spans 11 residues. CDR3 coding DNA: TGTGCCAGTAGAGGGGACGACGTGCTCCACTTT. Translated: CASRGDDVLHF.

The chain combines TRBV15 with TRBJ2-7; TRBD1 matches 8 bases. The tail of the sequence fits TRBJ2-1 better, so the J call may be wrong. Looked up from germline, CDR1 is LNHNV and CDR2 is YYDKDF (reference sequence). The CDR3 runs 14 residues. As DNA, the CDR3 is TGTGCCACCAGCAGACCGGGACAGGACAATGAGCAGTTCTTC. Translation gives CATSRPGQDNEQFF.

This clonotype has more than one count but fewer than ten. The chain recombines TRBV11-2 with TRBJ2-5; D possibly corresponds to TRBD1 (5 bases). The V end was cut by 4 bases, the J end by 5 bases, with 17 bases between. The CDR3 totals 15 residues. Germline V lookup: CDR1 SGHAT, CDR2 FQNNGV. The CDR3 region has the DNA TGTGCCAGCAGCTCCCCTGACTCAGGGTGGGAGACCCAGTACTTC. It encodes CASSSPDSGWETQYF.

Worth noting for this clonotype: A much larger clonotype is one base distant, so this may be a read error. The chain is built from TRBV14 and TRBJ1-6, with D hard to call. CDR3 size: 16 residues. Germline assignment: CDR1 SGHDN and CDR2 FVKESK. Between the trimmed V and J ends, which lost 5 bases and 5 bases, there was a span of 16 bases. The CDR3 loop reads CASSSCRRTDNSPLHF. The CDR3 coding sequence is TGTGCCAGCAGCTCATGCCGACGGACGGATAATTCACCCCTCCACTTT. The whole variable domain, filled in from reference TRBV14 and TRBJ1-6, reads EAGVTQFPSHSVIEKGQTVTLRCDPISGHDNLYWYRRVMGKEIKFLLHFVKESKQDESGMPNNRFLAERTGGTYSTLKVQPAELEDSGVYFCASSSCRRTDNSPLHFGNGTRLTVT.

This clonotype was counted only a few times. This chain uses TRBV12-3 or TRBV12-4 with TRBJ1-6; D is unclear. Trimming cost V 4 bases and J 7 bases, with 8 bases left between them. This CDR3 region has 13 residues. The CDR3 sequence is CASSSHWNSPLHF. In nucleotides, the CDR3 is TGTGCCAGCAGTTCCCATTGGAATTCACCCCTCCACTTT.

In this sample, this clonotype turned up many times. J is TRBJ2-2 and V is TRBV15; 7 bases are shared with TRBD2. The CDR3 loop spans 17 amino acids. Germline trimming cut 0 bases from V and 0 bases from J; bases unmatched to any gene: 4. Germline V CDR1 and CDR2: LNHNV, YYDKDF (reference sequence). The CDR3 sequence is CATSRDRLAANTGELFF. DNA of the CDR3: TGTGCCACCAGCAGAGATAGACTAGCCGCGAACACCGGGGAGCTGTTTTTT.

This rearrangement joins TRBV12-3 or TRBV12-4 to TRBJ1-3, with D tentatively TRBD1 (5 bases). V was pared by 6 bases and J by 1 base, with 10 bases between. This CDR3 has 14 amino acids. The CDR3 loop reads CASRRRVSGNTIYF. DNA of the CDR3: TGTGCCAGCAGGCGCAGGGTTTCTGGAAACACCATATATTTT.

This clonotype was seen only a few times. The rearrangement links TRBV20-1 to TRBJ2-7, with TRBD1 matching 7 bases. The trim removed 1 base at V and 3 bases at J, leaving 3 bases unmatched. The CDR3 is made up of 13 amino acids. Per germline, CDR1 DFQATT and CDR2 SNEGSKA (reference sequence). DNA of the CDR3: TGCAGTGCTAGAGGGGCAGGGGGCTACGAGCAGTACTTC. Its translation: CSARGAGGYEQYF.

J is TRBJ1-5 and V is TRBV20-1; 7 positions match TRBD1. Germline V gene lookup returns CDR1 DFQATT and CDR2 SNEGSKA (reference sequence). The junction had 11 bases not matched to a gene; V was cut back by 7 bases and J by 8 bases. There are 13 residues in the CDR3. CDR3 DNA: TGCAGTGAACGGGACAGTCTTACCAAGCCCCAGCATTTT. Its translation: CSERDSLTKPQHF.

This clonotype occurred a few times. The chain is built from TRBV6-5 and TRBJ2-5, with 8 nucleotides matching TRBD2. Per germline, CDR1 MNHEY and CDR2 SVGAGI. V trimming: 5 bases; J trimming: 1 base; junction bases outside the gene matches: 9. The CDR3 covers 16 residues. CDR3 amino acids: CASSHLGTRAQETQYF. DNA for the CDR3: TGTGCCAGCAGTCACCTCGGGACTAGAGCCCAAGAGACCCAGTACTTC.

The chain has TRBV7-9 and TRBJ1-5; the D gene is possibly TRBD1 (5 bases). The CDR3 totals 16 residues. CDR1 and CDR2 from the germline V gene are SEHNR and FQNEAQ (reference sequence). V lost 4 bases and J lost 5, with 18 bases in between. CDR3: CASSSNREGFYQPQHF. Written as DNA, the CDR3 is TGTGCCAGCAGCTCGAACCGGGAGGGGTTCTATCAGCCCCAGCATTTT.

This clonotype was seen many times. This chain uses TRBV5-1 with TRBJ1-6; TRBD1 aligns across 7 bases. J lost 9 bases, V lost 0 bases, and 6 bases had no gene match. Germline V gene sequence: CDR1 SGHRS, CDR2 YFSETQ. The CDR3 length is 15 residues. The CDR3 region has the DNA TGCGCCAGCAGCTTGGGACAGGGTGGTGTTTCACCCCTCCACTTT. Translating it yields CASSLGQGGVSPLHF.

The chain recombines TRBV10-3 with TRBJ1-1; TRBD1 matches at 7 bases. CDR1 and CDR2 from the germline V gene are ENHRY and SYGVKD. J was trimmed by 7 bases and V by 6 bases; bases with no gene match: 8. The CDR3 sequence is 13 residues long. The DNA of the CDR3 is TGTGCCATCAGCAAGACAGGGCAGGGTGAAGCTTTCTTT. As protein: CAISKTGQGEAFF.

In DNA, the CDR3 is TGTGCCAGCAGCAAACTAGCGGGCAGGAATGAGCAGTTCTTC. This encodes CASSKLAGRNEQFF. The rearrangement joins TRBV7-2 to TRBJ2-1, with 9 nucleotides matching TRBD2. V shed 5 bases, J shed 7 bases, and the junction held 6 bases outside the gene matches. CDR3 length equals 14 residues. Germline loops: CDR1 SGHTA, CDR2 FQGNSA.

The chain links TRBV7-9 to TRBJ2-2; D is perhaps TRBD1 (6 bases). The CDR3 is made up of 13 amino acids. The ends were cut back, 5 bases at V and 6 bases at J, with 10 bases in the middle. Germline V lookup: CDR1 SEHNR, CDR2 FQNEAQ (reference sequence). The CDR3 coding sequence is TGTGCCAGCAGCAGGGACAACCCCGGGGAGCTGTTTTTT. Protein product: CASSRDNPGELFF. Supplemented by reference TRBV7-9 and TRBJ2-2, the full variable domain reads DTGVSQNPRHKITKRGQNVTFRCDPISEHNRLYWYRQTLGQGPEFLTYFQNEAQLEKSRLLSDRFSAERPKGSFSTLEIQRTEQGDSAMYLCASSRDNPGELFFGEGSRLTVL.

The sample holds a few counts of this clonotype. The V call is TRBV12-3 or TRBV12-4, the J call TRBJ1-5, with 8 bases fitting TRBD1. V lost 4 bases and J lost 2; bases outside the gene matches: 16. The CDR3 totals 19 residues. CDR3 amino acids: CASSYILEDREIGNQPQHF. The CDR3 DNA reads TGTGCCAGCAGTTATATCCTCGAGGACAGGGAGATCGGCAATCAGCCCCAGCATTTT.